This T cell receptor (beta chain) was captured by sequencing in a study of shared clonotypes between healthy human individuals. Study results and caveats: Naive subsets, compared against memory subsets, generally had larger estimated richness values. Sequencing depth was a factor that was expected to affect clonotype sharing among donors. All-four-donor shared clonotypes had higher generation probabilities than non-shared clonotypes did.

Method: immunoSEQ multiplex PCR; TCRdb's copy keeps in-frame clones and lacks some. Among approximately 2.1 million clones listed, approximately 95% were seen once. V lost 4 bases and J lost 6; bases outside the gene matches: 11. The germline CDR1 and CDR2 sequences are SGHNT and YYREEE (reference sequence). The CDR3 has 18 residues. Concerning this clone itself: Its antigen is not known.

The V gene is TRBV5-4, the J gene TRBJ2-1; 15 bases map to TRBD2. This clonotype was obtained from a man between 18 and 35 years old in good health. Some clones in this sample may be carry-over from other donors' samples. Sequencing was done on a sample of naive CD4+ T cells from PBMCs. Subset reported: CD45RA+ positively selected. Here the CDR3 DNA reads TGTGCCAGCAGCCCCCGGACTAGCGGGAGGGCCGACCCCAATGAGCAGTTCTTC. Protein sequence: CASSPRTSGRADPNEQFF.